This TCR beta chain was observed in a study of T cell clonotyping in hematopoietic cell transplantation. Notes on the study in general: Broader posttransplant TCR repertoire diversity was predicted by graft donor and pretransplant recipient Inverse Simpson Index values.

This CDR3 has 14 amino acids. V lost 1 base, J lost 4 bases, and 11 bases lay in between. Germline CDR1 is MGHRA and CDR2 is YSYEKL. Assay: immunoSEQ multiplex PCR; the TCRdb copy retains only in-frame clones and omits some. The sample shows around 7,300 clones, nearly 99% of them seen only once. A remark on this clone: Its cognate antigen is unknown.

This specimen was PBMCs, taken 30 days after allogeneic stem cell transplant. This rearrangement joins TRBV4-1 to TRBJ2-7, with D hard to call. The clonotype originates from a male patient between 60 and 69 years old who had an allogeneic stem cell transplant from a related donor, so the T cells may come from the graft donor. Some clones in this sample may be carry-over from other donors' samples. The CDR3 nucleotides read TGCGCCAGCAGCCAAGGGCACTCCTGGTACGAGCAGTACTTC. This codes for CASSQGHSWYEQYF.